One T cell receptor beta chain is described in this entry. Its target is not known. The data originate from a study of cytomegalovirus exposure and HLA in healthy donors. Study-level information: Counted in an early data release were about 85 million unique TCRs from HLA-typed donors. The study, taken as a whole, reports: Investigators reported approximately 170 TCR beta chains as tied to cytomegalovirus. Later on, an analysis tied approximately 15,000 TCR beta sequences to HLA alleles at 0.05 false discovery rate.

It was with 60 Vbeta and 13 Jbeta primers that the PCR ran. Repertoires were generated with immunoSEQ multiplex PCR, while TCRdb's copy carries only in-frame clones and drops some. The data contain about 170,000 clones, roughly 70% of them singletons. CDR3 size: 18 residues. Germline assignment: CDR1 MGHDK and CDR2 SYGVNS. V shed 4 bases and J shed 4 bases, with 22 bases lying between them. The sequence was collected from a girl aged 5-17 years in good health and CMV-seronegative. V is TRBV25-1 and J is TRBJ1-4, with D maybe TRBD1 (5 bases). The sample was PBMCs. CDR3 bases: TGTGCCAGCAGTGGTTCCCGCCCCGGGGGGATGATTAATGAAAAACTGTTTTTT. Encoded protein: CASSGSRPGGMINEKLFF.